These T cell receptor beta chains were read from a single sample in a study of control samples from healthy donors and cancer patients. Assay: immunoSEQ multiplex PCR; the TCRdb copy retains only in-frame clones and omits some. The sample includes over 150,000 clones, roughly 92% seen only once; the top ten take approximately 1.4%. The sample comprised blood. Receptors were obtained from a man aged 25-45 years in good health. The CDR3 runs from the conserved cysteine through the conserved F or W. A D gene is named only where the DNA matches it firmly. Expanded clones are given a class, and other clones once, few, many or no size at all.

D,V,J,size,CDR3,DNA
-,TRBV30,TRBJ2-3,-,CAWRPGGADTQYF,TGTGCCTGGAGGCCTGGAGGGGCAGATACGCAGTATTTT
-,TRBV4-1,TRBJ1-2,-,CASSQEVINGYTF,TGCGCCAGCAGCCAAGAGGTTATTAACGGCTACACCTTC
-,TRBV5-6,TRBJ2-6,-,CASSFGVSIAGANVLTF,TGTGCCAGCAGCTTCGGGGTATCGATCGCTGGGGCCAACGTCCTGACTTTC
-,TRBV5-5,TRBJ1-1,-,CASSLEHSRGEAFF,TGTGCCAGCAGCTTGGAACACTCTAGGGGTGAAGCTTTCTTT
-,TRBV27,TRBJ1-2,once,CASSLLGAAEGFYGYTF,TGTGCCAGCAGTTTATTGGGGGCCGCCGAGGGATTCTATGGCTACACCTTC
-,TRBV3-1/TRBV3-2,TRBJ2-7,-,CASSQVPSYEQYF,TGTGCCAGCAGCCAAGTGCCCTCCTACGAGCAGTACTTC
TRBD1,TRBV2,TRBJ2-7,-,CASSVTGGYEQYF,TGTGCCAGCAGTGTGACAGGGGGCTACGAGCAGTACTTC
-,TRBV18,TRBJ1-2,-,CASSPDVPYGYTF,TGTGCCAGCTCACCGGACGTTCCCTATGGCTACACCTTC
TRBD2,TRBV29-1,TRBJ2-7,once,CSAAPSGNRYEQYF,TGCAGCGCCGCCCCTAGCGGGAACCGATACGAGCAGTACTTC
-,TRBV5-1,TRBJ2-5,-,CASGISKTQYF,TGCGCCAGCGGAATTAGCAAGACCCAGTACTTC
-,TRBV5-6,TRBJ1-2,-,CASSLARRGYGYTF,TGTGCCAGCAGCTTGGCCCGCCGGGGCTATGGCTACACCTTC
TRBD1,TRBV6-5,TRBJ1-2,-,CASVAGGGANYGYTF,TGTGCCAGCGTGGCAGGGGGCGGCGCAAACTATGGCTACACCTTC
TRBD2,TRBV7-2,TRBJ2-3,-,CASSSRAGGSTDTQYF,TGTGCCAGCAGCTCTCGAGCGGGGGGGAGCACAGATACGCAGTATTTT
-,TRBV19,TRBJ1-5,few,CASSVDSIQPQHF,TGTGCCAGTAGTGTGGACAGTATTCAGCCCCAGCATTTT
-,TRBV5-1,TRBJ1-4,-,CASSLDGPNEKLFF,TGCGCCAGCAGCTTGGACGGGCCGAATGAAAAACTGTTTTTT
-,TRBV12-5,TRBJ1-6,-,CASGLFGASPLHF,TGTGCTAGTGGTTTGTTCGGGGCTTCACCCCTCCACTTT
TRBD1,TRBV30,TRBJ1-5,-,CAWSVQDRGSYNQPQHF,TGTGCCTGGAGTGTACAGGACAGGGGAAGCTACAATCAGCCCCAGCATTTT
TRBD1,TRBV18,TRBJ2-7,-,CASSGQGVSYEQYF,TGTGCCAGCTCCGGACAGGGGGTATCCTACGAGCAGTACTTC
TRBD1,TRBV3-1/TRBV3-2,TRBJ2-1,-,CASSQTTGFSSEQFF,TGTGCCAGCAGCCAAACGACAGGGTTCTCTTCTGAGCAGTTCTTC
TRBD1,TRBV6-5,TRBJ2-7,-,CATHRGESYEQYF,TGTGCCACTCACAGGGGGGAGTCCTACGAGCAGTACTTC
-,TRBV19,TRBJ1-2,-,CASSIPGRGNYGYTF,TGTGCCAGTAGTATTCCGGGACGGGGTAACTATGGCTACACCTTC
-,TRBV6-4,TRBJ1-2,-,CASSRDSGYGYTF,TGTGCCAGCAGCCGAGACAGCGGCTATGGCTACACCTTC
-,TRBV2,TRBJ1-1,-,CASSGDPGLAFF,TGTGCCAGCAGTGGGGACCCCGGTTTAGCTTTCTTT
-,TRBV7-9,TRBJ1-6,-,CASSAPGLDSPLHF,TGTGCCAGCAGCGCGCCAGGGCTTGATTCACCCCTCCACTTT
TRBD1,TRBV5-5,TRBJ2-2,-,CATRGQGVDGELFF,TGTGCCACCAGGGGACAGGGGGTGGACGGGGAGCTGTTTTTT
TRBD2,TRBV7-8,TRBJ2-7,-,CASSPYIVSGGGYEQYF,TGTGCCAGCAGCCCTTATATCGTGTCGGGCGGGGGCTACGAGCAGTACTTC
TRBD1,TRBV29-1,TRBJ2-2,-,CSTKGQDGTGELFF,TGCAGCACCAAAGGACAGGACGGAACCGGGGAGCTGTTTTTT
-,TRBV19,TRBJ1-5,-,CASSMGGRDQPQHF,TGTGCCAGTAGTATGGGCGGGAGAGATCAGCCCCAGCATTTT
-,TRBV7-2,TRBJ2-7,-,CASSLRGPSYEQYF,TGTGCCAGCAGCTTACGGGGGCCCTCCTACGAGCAGTACTTC
TRBD2,TRBV2,TRBJ2-7,-,CASRAGGTSGRHEQYF,TGTGCCAGCAGGGCAGGTGGGACTAGCGGGAGACACGAGCAGTACTTC
-,TRBV6-4,TRBJ1-2,-,CASSKEEGYGYTF,TGTGCCAGCAGTAAAGAAGAGGGGTATGGCTACACCTTC
-,TRBV19,TRBJ1-6,-,CASSGGGALNSPLHF,TGTGCCAGTTCTGGTGGAGGGGCTCTTAATTCACCCCTCCACTTT
TRBD2,TRBV6-2/TRBV6-3,TRBJ2-3,-,CASSAGGGTDTQYF,TGTGCCAGCAGTGCCGGGGGGGGCACAGATACGCAGTATTTT
TRBD2,TRBV10-1,TRBJ2-1,-,CASSEWGLAGGNNEQFF,TGCGCCAGCAGTGAGTGGGGACTAGCGGGAGGAAACAATGAGCAGTTCTTC
-,TRBV19,TRBJ1-1,-,CASTWGKTEAFF,TGTGCCAGTACATGGGGGAAAACTGAAGCTTTCTTT
TRBD1,TRBV2,TRBJ1-2,-,CASSDRQGDYGYTF,TGTGCCAGCAGTGACAGGCAGGGGGACTATGGCTACACCTTC
TRBD2,TRBV9,TRBJ2-3,-,CASSEGGGFRADTQYF,TGTGCCAGCAGCGAGGGCGGGGGATTTCGGGCAGATACGCAGTATTTT
-,TRBV5-1,TRBJ2-3,-,CASSLEQTFGVTQYF,TGCGCCAGCAGCTTGGAACAAACCTTTGGGGTTACGCAGTATTTT
-,TRBV29-1,TRBJ2-2,-,CSIAPIDTGELFF,TGCAGCATAGCCCCGATTGACACCGGGGAGCTGTTTTTT
TRBD1,TRBV7-8,TRBJ1-5,-,CASSLVGGRGNQPQHF,TGTGCCAGCAGCTTAGTGGGGGGCAGGGGGAATCAGCCCCAGCATTTT
TRBD2,TRBV27,TRBJ2-7,-,CASSFLADSYEQYF,TGTGCCAGCAGTTTTCTAGCGGACTCCTACGAGCAGTACTTC
-,TRBV7-8,TRBJ2-1,-,CASSLGTTPLSNNEQFF,TGTGCCAGCAGCTTAGGGACTACTCCTCTTTCTAACAATGAGCAGTTCTTC
-,TRBV4-1,TRBJ1-1,-,CASSQVRTLNTEAFF,TGCGCCAGCAGCCAAGTGAGGACCCTGAACACTGAAGCTTTCTTT
-,TRBV2,TRBJ1-1,-,CASRKTGNTEAFF,TGTGCCAGCAGAAAGACGGGGAACACTGAAGCTTTCTTT
TRBD2,TRBV5-4,TRBJ2-7,-,CASSAGLAGGSYEQYF,TGTGCCAGCAGCGCCGGACTAGCGGGAGGCTCCTACGAGCAGTACTTC
-,TRBV12-3/TRBV12-4,TRBJ2-5,-,CASSLEETQYF,TGTGCCAGCAGTTTGGAAGAGACCCAGTACTTC
-,TRBV4-2,TRBJ2-2,-,CASSQDRKENTGELFF,TGTGCCAGCAGCCAAGATAGAAAGGAAAACACCGGGGAGCTGTTTTTT
-,TRBV21-1,TRBJ2-3,once,CASGGKYRQGTDTQYF,TGTGCCAGCGGAGGGAAATACAGACAGGGCACAGATACGCAGTATTTT
-,TRBV11-2,TRBJ1-1,once,CASSLVSNGYTEAFF,TGTGCCAGCAGCTTAGTTTCTAATGGATACACTGAAGCTTTCTTT
-,TRBV3-1/TRBV3-2,TRBJ2-4,-,CASSQAKNIQYF,TGTGCCAGCAGCCAGGCAAAAAACATTCAGTACTTC
-,TRBV6-5,TRBJ2-5,-,CASSYSSLETQYF,TGTGCCAGCAGTTACTCGTCTCTCGAGACCCAGTACTTC
-,TRBV27,TRBJ1-2,-,CASSLWGYTF,TGTGCCAGCAGTTTATGGGGCTACACCTTC
-,TRBV4-3,TRBJ2-2,-,CASSQEPDVRVTGELFF,TGCGCCAGCAGCCAAGAACCTGACGTAAGGGTCACCGGGGAGCTGTTTTTT
TRBD2,TRBV7-9,TRBJ2-1,-,CASSFSGRASYNEQFF,TGTGCCAGCAGCTTTAGCGGGAGGGCTTCCTACAATGAGCAGTTCTTC
-,TRBV5-6,TRBJ2-7,-,CASSPHLGRHSYEQYF,TGTGCCAGCAGCCCTCACCTGGGCAGGCACTCCTACGAGCAGTACTTC
TRBD2,TRBV4-3,TRBJ2-3,-,CASSQDSGGRVDTQYF,TGCGCCAGCAGCCAAGACAGCGGGGGCCGAGTGGATACGCAGTATTTT
TRBD2,TRBV5-4,TRBJ2-3,-,CASSLGGGTTDTQYF,TGTGCCAGCAGCTTGGGCGGGGGGACCACAGATACGCAGTATTTT
TRBD1,TRBV10-3,TRBJ2-2,-,CAIQGRNTGELFF,TGTGCCATACAGGGGCGGAACACCGGGGAGCTGTTTTTT
TRBD2,TRBV18,TRBJ2-2,-,CASSPQSGANTGELFF,TGTGCCAGCTCACCACAAAGCGGGGCGAACACCGGGGAGCTGTTTTTT